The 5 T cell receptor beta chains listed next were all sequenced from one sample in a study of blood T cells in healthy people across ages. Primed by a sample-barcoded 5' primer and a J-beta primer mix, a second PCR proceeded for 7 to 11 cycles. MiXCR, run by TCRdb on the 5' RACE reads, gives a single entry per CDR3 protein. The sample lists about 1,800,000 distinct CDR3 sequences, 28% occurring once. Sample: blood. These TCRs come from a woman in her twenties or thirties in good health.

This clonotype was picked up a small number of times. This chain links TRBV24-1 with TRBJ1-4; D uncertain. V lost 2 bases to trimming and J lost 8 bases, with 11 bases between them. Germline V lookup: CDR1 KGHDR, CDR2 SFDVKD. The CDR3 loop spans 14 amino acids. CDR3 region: CATSDSRSREKLFF. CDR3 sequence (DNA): TGTGCCACCAGTGATTCCCGGAGTAGGGAAAAACTGTTTTTT.

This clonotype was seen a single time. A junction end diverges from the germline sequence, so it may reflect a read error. The CDR3 DNA is TGCAGTGCTAGATGGGCGGCTCTCACGGAGAGCTCCTACAATGAGCAATTCTTC. Its protein product is CSARWAALTESSYNEQFF. The chain combines TRBV20-1 with TRBJ2-1; D is unresolved. Per germline, CDR1 DFQATT and CDR2 SNEGSKA (reference sequence). The CDR3 has 18 residues.

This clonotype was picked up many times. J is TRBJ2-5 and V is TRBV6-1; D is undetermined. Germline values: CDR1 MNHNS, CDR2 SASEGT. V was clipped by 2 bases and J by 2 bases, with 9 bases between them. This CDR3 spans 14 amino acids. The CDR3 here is CASSEQTSQETQYF. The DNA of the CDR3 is TGTGCCAGCAGTGAACAAACTTCGCAAGAGACCCAGTACTTC.

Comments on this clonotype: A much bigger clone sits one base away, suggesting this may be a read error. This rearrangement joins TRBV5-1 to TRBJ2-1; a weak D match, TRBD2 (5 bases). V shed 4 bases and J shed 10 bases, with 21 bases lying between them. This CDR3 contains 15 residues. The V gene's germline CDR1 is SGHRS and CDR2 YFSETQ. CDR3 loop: CASSPSGETVNEQFF. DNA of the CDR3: TGCGCCAGCAGCCCGAGCGGAGAAACGGTAAACGAGCAGTTCTTC.

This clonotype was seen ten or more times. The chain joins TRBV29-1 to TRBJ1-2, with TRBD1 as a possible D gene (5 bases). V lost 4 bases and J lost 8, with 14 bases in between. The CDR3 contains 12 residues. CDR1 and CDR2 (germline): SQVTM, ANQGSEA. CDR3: CSVVRGQEGYTF. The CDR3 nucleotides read TGCAGCGTTGTAAGGGGCCAGGAAGGCTACACCTTC.